The 22 T cell receptor beta chains in this list originate from one sample, sequenced in a study of CD8 T cells in ankylosing spondylitis. General study results and limits: The study identified a TCR beta motif of roughly eight highly homologous variants that appeared characteristic of ankylosing spondylitis blood.

These TCRs' antigens remain unknown. TCRdb independently ran MiXCR on the 5' RACE reads; one entry per CDR3 protein. Of hundreds of thousands of distinct CDR3 sequences in the sample, 25% to 30% were seen once. Input material: blood, either unsorted or a sorted T cell fraction (not recorded which). The receptors come from a male donor with ankylosing spondylitis.

This chain links TRBV4-2 with TRBJ2-3, with 8 bases lining up with TRBD2. The CDR3 length is 16 residues. Germline V gives CDR1 LGHNA, CDR2 YNFKEQ. With V trimmed by 1 base and J by 4 bases, 7 bases remained unmatched. CDR3 amino acids: CASSQVRSGGSDTQYF. The CDR3 region has the DNA TGTGCCAGCAGCCAAGTCCGCTCGGGGGGGTCAGATACGCAGTATTTT.

There are a few counts of this clonotype. V usage is TRBV29-1 and J usage is TRBJ2-2; 7 bases are a match to TRBD2. Germline CDR1 reads SQVTM; CDR2 reads ANQGSEA. J was trimmed by 4 bases and V by 7 bases; bases with no gene match: 9. CDR3 length: 14 residues. Written as DNA, the CDR3 is TGCAGCGCCTCACGGGGGGTCGGCACCGGGGAGCTGTTTTTT. This sequence encodes CSASRGVGTGELFF.

The chain couples TRBV7-8 to TRBJ1-1, with D hard to call. The CDR3 length is 13 residues. Trimming removed 7 bases from V and 0 bases from J, with 9 bases in between. CDR1 and CDR2 (germline): SGHVS, FQNEAQ. The CDR3 sequence: CASKAEMNTEAFF. Written as DNA, the CDR3 is TGTGCCAGCAAGGCCGAAATGAACACTGAAGCTTTCTTT. Complete variable domain (other parts from reference TRBV7-8 and TRBJ1-1): GAGVSQSPRYKVAKRGQDVALRCDPISGHVSLFWYQQALGQGPEFLTYFQNEAQLDKSGLPSDRFFAERPEGSVSTLKIQRTQQEDSAVYLCASKAEMNTEAFFGQGTRLTVV.

The chain employs TRBV7-9 and TRBJ1-2, with D perhaps TRBD1 (6 bases). Trimming pared 5 bases from V and 6 bases from J, leaving 22 bases between. The germline gives CDR1 SEHNR, CDR2 FQNEAQ (reference sequence). CDR3 length: 16 amino acids. The CDR3 sequence is CASSQEGGVRRNGYTF. The CDR3 coding sequence is TGTGCCAGCAGCCAGGAAGGGGGGGTACGGCGGAATGGCTACACCTTC.

In its sample, this clonotype was seen a few times. The V gene is TRBV5-1, the J gene TRBJ2-7; TRBD2 matches 8 bases. The CDR3 covers 15 residues. Germline CDR1 is SGHRS and CDR2 is YFSETQ. The trim removed 2 bases at V and 5 bases at J, leaving 9 bases unmatched. CDR3 DNA: TGCGCCAGCAGCTTTACTAGCGGCCGTAATGACGAGCAGTACTTC. It codes for CASSFTSGRNDEQYF.

This clonotype has only a few counts. J is TRBJ1-1 and V is TRBV20-1, with D perhaps TRBD1 (6 bases). The CDR3 is made up of 14 amino acids. Trimming removed 0 bases from V and 1 base from J, with 9 bases in between. Germline V gives CDR1 DFQATT, CDR2 SNEGSKA (reference sequence). The CDR3 sequence: CSARDGGRNTEAFF. The CDR3, as DNA: TGCAGTGCTAGAGATGGGGGGCGGAACACTGAAGCTTTCTTT.

The J gene is TRBJ2-7, the V gene TRBV20-1; D is unresolved. Trimming took off 5 bases at V and 6 bases at J, with 17 bases between the two ends. The CDR3 has 13 amino acids. Germline assignment: CDR1 DFQATT and CDR2 SNEGSKA (reference sequence). For the CDR3, the DNA is TGCAGTGCTCGTGAGAGTTGGGCTCGCGAGCAGTACTTC. As protein: CSARESWAREQYF.

This clonotype was found a few times. The gene calls are TRBV10-3 and TRBJ1-1; D remains unclear. V shed 3 bases and J shed 6 bases, with 17 bases lying between them. The germline gives CDR1 ENHRY, CDR2 SYGVKD. This CDR3 region has 15 residues. CDR3 sequence reads: CAISDSGPRWSEAFF. In nucleotides, the CDR3 is TGTGCCATCAGTGATTCAGGACCGAGATGGTCTGAAGCTTTCTTT.

This clonotype was seen repeatedly, ten times or more. V usage is TRBV7-6 and J usage is TRBJ2-7, with D uncertain. The CDR3 length is 9 residues. Trimming left V 1 base short and J 10 bases short, with 2 bases between. Germline assignment: CDR1 SGHVS and CDR2 FNYEAQ. The CDR3 DNA follows: TGTGCCAGCAGCTTAGAACAGTACTTC. This translates into CASSLEQYF.

The V gene is TRBV15, the J gene TRBJ2-5; 11 positions agree with TRBD2. CDR1 is LNHNV, CDR2 YYDKDF, per germline (reference sequence). This CDR3 is built from 15 residues. V trimming: 5 bases; J trimming: 5 bases; junction bases outside the gene matches: 7. CDR3 sequence: CATSGTSGSWETQYF. As DNA, the CDR3 is TGTGCCACCAGCGGTACTAGCGGGAGTTGGGAGACCCAGTACTTC.

V and J are TRBV5-1 and TRBJ2-5, with 10 positions matching TRBD2. CDR1 is SGHRS and CDR2 is YFSETQ in the germline V gene. The CDR3 is made up of 16 amino acids. Trimming at V came to 0 bases and at J to 5 bases, leaving 7 bases not matched to a gene. The CDR3 loop reads CASSLGLAGVEETQYF. CDR3 nucleotide sequence: TGCGCCAGCAGCTTGGGGCTAGCGGGAGTTGAGGAGACCCAGTACTTC.

The V call is TRBV10-3, the J call TRBJ1-1; D is ambiguous. Germline V gives CDR1 ENHRY, CDR2 SYGVKD. The CDR3 runs 14 residues. V lost 2 bases, J lost 0 bases, and 7 bases lay in between. The CDR3 DNA follows: TGTGCCATCAGTGAGAGGCTAATGAACACTGAAGCTTTCTTT. Translated, it gives CAISERLMNTEAFF.

The rearrangement uses TRBV11-1 and TRBJ2-7; TRBD1 matches at 9 bases. Germline trimming cut 1 base from V and 5 bases from J; bases unmatched to any gene: 12. The CDR3 is 17 amino acids. The germline gives CDR1 SGHAT, CDR2 FQDESV (reference sequence). The CDR3 loop is CASSLEDRGMNSDEQYF. Written as DNA, the CDR3 is TGTGCCAGCAGCTTAGAGGACAGGGGAATGAATTCCGACGAGCAGTACTTC.

The chain combines TRBV2 with TRBJ1-6, with 8 nucleotides matching TRBD1. The CDR3 consists of 15 residues. The V gene end was trimmed by 4 bases and the J gene end by 5 bases; junction bases not matched to a gene: 4. Germline V CDR1 and CDR2: SNHLY, FYNNEI. The CDR3 sequence: CASSGQGIHNSPLHF. CDR3 DNA sequence: TGTGCCAGCAGTGGACAGGGGATTCATAATTCACCCCTCCACTTT. The full variable domain, with the rest looked up from reference TRBV2 and TRBJ1-6, is EPEVTQTPSHQVTQMGQEVILRCVPISNHLYFYWYRQILGQKVEFLVSFYNNEISEKSEIFDDQFSVERPDGSNFTLKIRSTKLEDSAMYFCASSGQGIHNSPLHFGNGTRLTVT.

The chain has TRBV11-2 and TRBJ2-1, with 8 bases matching TRBD2. This CDR3 contains 18 residues. Germline assignment: CDR1 SGHAT and CDR2 FQNNGV. The V gene end was trimmed by 5 bases and the J gene end by 2 bases; junction bases not matched to a gene: 14. This chain's CDR3 is CASSLYPPGREAYNEQFF. The CDR3 nucleotides are TGTGCCAGCAGCCTATACCCCCCGGGGCGGGAGGCCTACAATGAGCAGTTCTTC.

This clonotype was recorded once. The chain employs TRBV19 and TRBJ1-2; D is ambiguous. Per germline, CDR1 LNHDA and CDR2 SQIVND (reference sequence). The CDR3 is made up of 15 amino acids. Trimming stripped 5 bases from V and 1 base from J, with 14 bases between. CDR3 amino acids: CASSGGLGNNYGYTF. The CDR3 DNA reads TGTGCCAGTAGTGGAGGTTTGGGGAATAACTATGGCTACACCTTC. The whole variable domain, remainder taken from reference TRBV19 and TRBJ1-2, is DGGITQSPKYLFRKEGQNVTLSCEQNLNHDAMYWYRQDPGQGLRLIYYSQIVNDFQKGDIAEGYSVSREKKESFPLTVTSAQKNPTAFYLCASSGGLGNNYGYTFGSGTRLTVV.

The chain is built from TRBV7-8 and TRBJ2-6; 7 nucleotides match TRBD1. In germline, CDR1 is SGHVS, CDR2 FQNEAQ. The CDR3 length is 17 residues. V was pared by 5 bases and J by 0 bases, with 7 bases of the junction left unmatched. CDR3 DNA sequence: TGTGCCAGCAGCCCCCGGACAGGCTTCTCTGGGGCCAACGTCCTGACTTTC. Translation gives CASSPRTGFSGANVLTF.

The J gene is TRBJ1-5, the V gene TRBV29-1; 9 bases are shared with TRBD1. V shed 6 bases and J 11 bases; nucleotides not matched to a gene: 14. Germline loops: CDR1 SQVTM, CDR2 ANQGSEA. The CDR3 extends over 14 amino acids. The CDR3 protein is CSVELPGQGLSQHF. DNA for the CDR3: TGCAGCGTCGAACTACCGGGACAGGGTTTGTCCCAGCATTTT.

This clonotype was counted a few times. The chain carries TRBV12-3 or TRBV12-4 and TRBJ1-1, with D perhaps TRBD1 (5 bases). V shed 1 base and J shed 6 bases, with 9 bases lying between them. The length of the CDR3 is 13 residues. CDR3 region: CASSLEDTPEAFF. The CDR3 DNA is TGTGCCAGCAGTTTAGAGGACACTCCTGAAGCTTTCTTT.

The rearrangement links TRBV21-1 to TRBJ1-1; TRBD1, the D gene given by the table, was not confirmed from the DNA. TRBV21-1 corresponds to a pseudogene. This CDR3 contains 16 residues. The DNA of the CDR3 is TGTGCCAGCAGCAAAGCTCCCTGGACAGGGGTCACTGAAGCTTTCTTT. As protein: CASSKAPWTGVTEAFF.

This clonotype was counted between two and nine times. The chain combines TRBV10-2 with TRBJ2-2, with D possibly being TRBD2 (5 bases). Germline CDR1 reads WSHSY; CDR2 reads SAAADI. This CDR3 is 14 amino acids long. Trimming took off 3 bases at V and 7 bases at J, with 12 bases between the two ends. CDR3 protein: CASSDPTGNGELFF. CDR3 DNA: TGCGCCAGCAGTGACCCGACGGGGAACGGGGAGCTGTTTTTT.

The chain employs TRBV2 and TRBJ2-7; 7 bases are shared with TRBD1. In germline, CDR1 is SNHLY, CDR2 FYNNEI. The CDR3 consists of 13 residues. The trim removed 7 bases at V and 3 bases at J, leaving 6 bases unmatched. The CDR3 bases are TGTGCCAGCAAACAGACAGGGTTCTACGAGCAGTACGTC. It encodes CASKQTGFYEQYV.